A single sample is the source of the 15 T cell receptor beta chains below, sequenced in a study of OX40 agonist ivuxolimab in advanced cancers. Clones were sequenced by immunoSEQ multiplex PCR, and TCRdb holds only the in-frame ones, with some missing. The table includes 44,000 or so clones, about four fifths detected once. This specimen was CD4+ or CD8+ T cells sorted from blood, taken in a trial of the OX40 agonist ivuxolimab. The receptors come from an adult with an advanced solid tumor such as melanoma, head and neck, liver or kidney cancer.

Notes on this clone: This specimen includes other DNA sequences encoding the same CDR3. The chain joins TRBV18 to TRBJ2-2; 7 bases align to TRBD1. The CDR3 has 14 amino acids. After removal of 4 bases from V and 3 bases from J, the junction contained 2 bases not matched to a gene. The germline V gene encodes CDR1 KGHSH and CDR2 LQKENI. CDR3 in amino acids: CASSRQGDTGELFF. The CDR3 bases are TGTGCCAGCTCACGACAGGGCGACACCGGGGAGCTGTTTTTT.

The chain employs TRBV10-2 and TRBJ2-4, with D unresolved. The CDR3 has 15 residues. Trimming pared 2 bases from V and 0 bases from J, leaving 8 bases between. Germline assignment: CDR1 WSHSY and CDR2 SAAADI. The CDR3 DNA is TGCGCCAGCAGTGAGAAGCAGCAAGCCAAAAACATTCAGTACTTC. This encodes CASSEKQQAKNIQYF.

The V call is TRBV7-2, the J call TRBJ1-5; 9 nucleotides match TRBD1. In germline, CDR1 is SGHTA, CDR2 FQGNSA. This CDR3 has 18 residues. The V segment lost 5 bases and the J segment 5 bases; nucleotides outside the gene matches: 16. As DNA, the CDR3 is TGTGCCAGCAGCCCGAAACGCTTGACAGGGGGGCCTCATCAGCCCCAGCATTTT. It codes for CASSPKRLTGGPHQPQHF.

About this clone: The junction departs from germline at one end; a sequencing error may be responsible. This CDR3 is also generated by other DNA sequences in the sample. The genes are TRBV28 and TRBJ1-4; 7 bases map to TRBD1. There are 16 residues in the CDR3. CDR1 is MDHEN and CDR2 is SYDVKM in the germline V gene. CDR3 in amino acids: CASSLPGTATNEKLFF. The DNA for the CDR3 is TGCGCCAGCAGTTTGCCTGGGACAGCAACTAATGAAAAACTGTTTTTT.

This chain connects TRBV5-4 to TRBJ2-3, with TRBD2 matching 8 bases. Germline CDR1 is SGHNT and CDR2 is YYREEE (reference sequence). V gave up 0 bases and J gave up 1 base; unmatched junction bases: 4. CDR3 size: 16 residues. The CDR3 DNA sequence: TGTGCCAGCAGCTTGGTTGTAGCGGGACGCACAGATACGCAGTATTTT. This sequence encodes CASSLVVAGRTDTQYF. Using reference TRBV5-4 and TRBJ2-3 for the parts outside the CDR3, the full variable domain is ETGVTQSPTHLIKTRGQQVTLRCSSQSGHNTVSWYQQALGQGPQFIFQYYREEENGRGNFPPRFSGLQFPNYSSELNVNALELDDSALYLCASSLVVAGRTDTQYFGPGTRLTVL.

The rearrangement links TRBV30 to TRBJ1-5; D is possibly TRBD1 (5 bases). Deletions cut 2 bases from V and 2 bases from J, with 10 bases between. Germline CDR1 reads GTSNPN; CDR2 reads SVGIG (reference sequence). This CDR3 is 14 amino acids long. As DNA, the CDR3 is TGTGCCTGGAGTTCGGGGCTGGGCAATCAGCCCCAGCATTTT. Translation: CAWSSGLGNQPQHF. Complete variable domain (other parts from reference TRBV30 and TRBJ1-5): SQTIHQWPATLVQPVGSPLSLECTVEGTSNPNLYWYRQAAGRGLQLLFYSVGIGQISSEVPQNLSASRPQDRQFILSSKKLLLSDSGFYLCAWSSGLGNQPQHFGDGTRLSIL.

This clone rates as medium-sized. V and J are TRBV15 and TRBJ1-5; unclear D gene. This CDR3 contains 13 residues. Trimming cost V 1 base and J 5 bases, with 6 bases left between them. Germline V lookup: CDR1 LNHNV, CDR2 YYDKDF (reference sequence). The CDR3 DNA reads TGTGCCACCAGCAGAGGAGTTTATCAGCCCCAGCATTTT. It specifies CATSRGVYQPQHF.

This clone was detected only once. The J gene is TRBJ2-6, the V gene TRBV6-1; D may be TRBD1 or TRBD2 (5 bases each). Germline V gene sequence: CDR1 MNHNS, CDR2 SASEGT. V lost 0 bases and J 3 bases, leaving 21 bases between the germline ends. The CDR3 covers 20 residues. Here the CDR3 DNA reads TGTGCCAGCAGTGAAGCGCTGGGCAGGTCGGCGAGGGGTGGGGCCAACGTCCTGACTTTC. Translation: CASSEALGRSARGGANVLTF.

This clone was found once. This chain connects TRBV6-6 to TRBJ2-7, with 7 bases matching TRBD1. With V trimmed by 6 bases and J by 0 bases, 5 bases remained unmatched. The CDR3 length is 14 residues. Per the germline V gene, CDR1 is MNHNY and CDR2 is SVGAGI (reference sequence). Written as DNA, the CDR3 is TGTGCCAGCAGAGACAGGGCGAGCTCCTACGAGCAGTACTTC. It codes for CASRDRASSYEQYF.

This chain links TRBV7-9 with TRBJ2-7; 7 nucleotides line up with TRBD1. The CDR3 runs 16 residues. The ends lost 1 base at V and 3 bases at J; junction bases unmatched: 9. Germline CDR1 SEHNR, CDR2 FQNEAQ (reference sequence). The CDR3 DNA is TGTGCCAGCAGCTTAGTATCCAAAGGGGGCATCTACGAGCAGTACTTC. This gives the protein CASSLVSKGGIYEQYF.

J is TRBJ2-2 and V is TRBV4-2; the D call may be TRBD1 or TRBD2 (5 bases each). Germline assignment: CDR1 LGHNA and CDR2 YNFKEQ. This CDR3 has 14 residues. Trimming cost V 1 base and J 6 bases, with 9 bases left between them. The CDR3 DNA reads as TGTGCCAGCAGCCAAGCGGGACGGGCCGGGGAGCTGTTTTTT. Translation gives CASSQAGRAGELFF.

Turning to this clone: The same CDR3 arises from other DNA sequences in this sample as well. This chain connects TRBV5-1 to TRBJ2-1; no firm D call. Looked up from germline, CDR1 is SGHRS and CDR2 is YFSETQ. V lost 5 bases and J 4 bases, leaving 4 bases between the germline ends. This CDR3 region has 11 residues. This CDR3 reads CASSSYNEQFF. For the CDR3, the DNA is TGCGCCAGCAGTTCGTACAATGAGCAGTTCTTC.

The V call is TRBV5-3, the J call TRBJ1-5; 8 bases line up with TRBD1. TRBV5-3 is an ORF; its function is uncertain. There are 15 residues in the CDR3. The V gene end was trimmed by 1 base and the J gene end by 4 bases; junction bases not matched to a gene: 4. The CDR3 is CARSLTRGRNQPQHF. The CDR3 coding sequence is TGTGCCAGAAGCTTGACCAGGGGGCGGAATCAGCCCCAGCATTTT.

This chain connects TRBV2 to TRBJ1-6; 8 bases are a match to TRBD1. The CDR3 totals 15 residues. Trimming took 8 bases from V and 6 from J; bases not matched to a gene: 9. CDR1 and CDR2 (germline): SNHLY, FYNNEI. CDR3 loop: CASGPPGQANSPLHF. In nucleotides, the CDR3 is TGTGCCAGCGGACCCCCGGGACAGGCTAATTCACCCCTCCACTTT.

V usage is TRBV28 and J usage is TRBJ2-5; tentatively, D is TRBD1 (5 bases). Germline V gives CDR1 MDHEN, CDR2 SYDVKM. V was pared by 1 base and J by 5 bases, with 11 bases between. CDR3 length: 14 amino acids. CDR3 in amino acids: CASSLYPGRETQYF. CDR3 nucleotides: TGTGCCAGCAGTTTATATCCAGGGCGGGAGACCCAGTACTTC.